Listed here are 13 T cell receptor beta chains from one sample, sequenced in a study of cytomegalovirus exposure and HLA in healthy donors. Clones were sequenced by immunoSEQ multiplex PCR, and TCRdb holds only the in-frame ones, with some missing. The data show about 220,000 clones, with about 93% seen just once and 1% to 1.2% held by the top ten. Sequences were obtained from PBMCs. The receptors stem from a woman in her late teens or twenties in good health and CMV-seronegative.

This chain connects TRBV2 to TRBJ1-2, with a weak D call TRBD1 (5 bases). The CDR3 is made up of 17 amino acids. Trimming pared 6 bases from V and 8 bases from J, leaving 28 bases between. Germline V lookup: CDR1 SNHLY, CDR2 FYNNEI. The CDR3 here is CASRPGPGTLTPWGYTF. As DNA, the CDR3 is TGTGCCAGCAGGCCGGGGCCCGGGACTTTGACCCCTTGGGGCTACACCTTC. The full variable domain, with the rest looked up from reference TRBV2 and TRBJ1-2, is EPEVTQTPSHQVTQMGQEVILRCVPISNHLYFYWYRQILGQKVEFLVSFYNNEISEKSEIFDDQFSVERPDGSNFTLKIRSTKLEDSAMYFCASRPGPGTLTPWGYTFGSGTRLTVV.

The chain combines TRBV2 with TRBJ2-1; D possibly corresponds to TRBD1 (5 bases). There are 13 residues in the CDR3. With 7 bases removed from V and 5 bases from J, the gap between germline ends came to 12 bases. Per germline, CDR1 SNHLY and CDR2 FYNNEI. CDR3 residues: CASTRDSDNEQFF. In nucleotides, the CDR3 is TGTGCCAGCACGCGAGACAGCGACAATGAGCAGTTCTTC.

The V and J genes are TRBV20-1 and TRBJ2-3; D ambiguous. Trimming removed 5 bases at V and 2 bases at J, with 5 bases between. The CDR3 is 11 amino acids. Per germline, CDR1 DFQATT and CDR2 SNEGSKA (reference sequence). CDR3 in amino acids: CSALPTDTQYF. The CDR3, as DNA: TGCAGTGCTCTACCCACAGATACGCAGTATTTT.

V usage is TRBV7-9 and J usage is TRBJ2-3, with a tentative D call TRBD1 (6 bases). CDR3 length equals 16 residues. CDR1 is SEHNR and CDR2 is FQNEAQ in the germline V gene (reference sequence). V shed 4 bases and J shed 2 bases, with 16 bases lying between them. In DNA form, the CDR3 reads TGTGCCAGCAGCTCAGGACAGTCCCCATCCACAGATACGCAGTATTTT. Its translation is CASSSGQSPSTDTQYF.

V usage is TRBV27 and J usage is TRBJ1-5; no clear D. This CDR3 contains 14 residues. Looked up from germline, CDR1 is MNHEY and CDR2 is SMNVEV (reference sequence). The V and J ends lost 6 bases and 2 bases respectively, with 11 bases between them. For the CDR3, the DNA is TGTGCCAGCAGGTATCTCGGAGGCAATCAGCCCCAGCATTTT. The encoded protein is CASRYLGGNQPQHF.

Written as DNA, the CDR3 is TGTGCCAGCAGCTTCCCCAAGCAGGGGAACTATGGCTACACCTTC. Its translation is CASSFPKQGNYGYTF. The chain employs TRBV11-3 and TRBJ1-2; a possible D gene is TRBD1 (6 bases). Per germline, CDR1 SGHNT and CDR2 YENEEA. The CDR3 is 15 residues long. V was shortened by 3 bases and J by 2 bases, with 13 bases between the two germline ends.

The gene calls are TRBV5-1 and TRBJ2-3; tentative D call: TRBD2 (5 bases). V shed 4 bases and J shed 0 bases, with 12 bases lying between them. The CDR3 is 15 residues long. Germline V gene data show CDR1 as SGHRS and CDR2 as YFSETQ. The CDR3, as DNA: TGCGCCAGCAGCCCCCGGAGGACCAGCACAGATACGCAGTATTTT. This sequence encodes CASSPRRTSTDTQYF.

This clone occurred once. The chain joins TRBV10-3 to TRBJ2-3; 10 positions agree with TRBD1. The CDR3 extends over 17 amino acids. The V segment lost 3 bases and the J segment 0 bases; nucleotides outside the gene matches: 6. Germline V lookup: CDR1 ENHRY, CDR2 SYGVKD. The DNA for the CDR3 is TGTGCCATCAGTGAAATACCGGGACAGGGGAGCACAGATACGCAGTATTTT. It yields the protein CAISEIPGQGSTDTQYF.

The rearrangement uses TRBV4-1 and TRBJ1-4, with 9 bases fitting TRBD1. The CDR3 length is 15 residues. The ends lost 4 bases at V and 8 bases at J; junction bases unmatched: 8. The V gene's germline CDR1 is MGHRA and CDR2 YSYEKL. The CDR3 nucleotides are TGCGCCAGCAGCCGAGGGACAGGGTGGGAAGAAAAACTGTTTTTT. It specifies CASSRGTGWEEKLFF.

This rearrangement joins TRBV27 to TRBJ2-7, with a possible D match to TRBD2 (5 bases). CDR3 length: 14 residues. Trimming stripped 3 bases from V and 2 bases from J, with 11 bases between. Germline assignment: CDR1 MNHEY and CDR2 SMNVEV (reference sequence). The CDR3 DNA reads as TGTGCCAGCAGTTTCCGCGACGGGGCCTACGAGCAGTACTTC. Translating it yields CASSFRDGAYEQYF.

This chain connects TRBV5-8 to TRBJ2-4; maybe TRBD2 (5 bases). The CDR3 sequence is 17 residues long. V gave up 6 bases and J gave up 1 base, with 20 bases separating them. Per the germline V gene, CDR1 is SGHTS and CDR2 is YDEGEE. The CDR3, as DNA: TGTGCCAGCAACCACAGCCCCGGGCGGAGGGCCAAAAACATTCAGTACTTC. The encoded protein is CASNHSPGRRAKNIQYF.

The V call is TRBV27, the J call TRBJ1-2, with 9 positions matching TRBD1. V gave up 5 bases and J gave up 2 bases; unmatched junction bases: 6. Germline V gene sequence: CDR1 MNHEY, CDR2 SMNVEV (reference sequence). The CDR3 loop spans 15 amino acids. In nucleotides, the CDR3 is TGTGCCAGCAGTACTACCGGGACAGGGAACTATGGCTACACCTTC. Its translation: CASSTTGTGNYGYTF.

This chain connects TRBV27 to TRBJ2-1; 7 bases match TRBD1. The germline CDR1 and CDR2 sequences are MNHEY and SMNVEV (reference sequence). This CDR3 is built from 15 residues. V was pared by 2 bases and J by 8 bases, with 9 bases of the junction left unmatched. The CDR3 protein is CASSLRGGGRYEQFF. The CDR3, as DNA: TGTGCCAGCAGTTTACGAGGGGGCGGACGGTATGAGCAGTTCTTC.